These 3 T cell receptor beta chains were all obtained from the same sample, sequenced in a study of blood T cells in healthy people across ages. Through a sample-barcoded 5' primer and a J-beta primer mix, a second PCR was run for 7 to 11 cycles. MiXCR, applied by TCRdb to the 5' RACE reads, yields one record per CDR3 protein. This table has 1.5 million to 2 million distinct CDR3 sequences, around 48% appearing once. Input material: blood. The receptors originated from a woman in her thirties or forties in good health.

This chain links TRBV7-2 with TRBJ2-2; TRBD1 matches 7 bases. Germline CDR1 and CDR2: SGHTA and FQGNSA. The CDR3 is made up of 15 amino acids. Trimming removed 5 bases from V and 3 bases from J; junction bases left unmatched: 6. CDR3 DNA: TGTGCCAGCAGCCCCCGACAGGGTTACACCGGGGAGCTGTTTTTT. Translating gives CASSPRQGYTGELFF.

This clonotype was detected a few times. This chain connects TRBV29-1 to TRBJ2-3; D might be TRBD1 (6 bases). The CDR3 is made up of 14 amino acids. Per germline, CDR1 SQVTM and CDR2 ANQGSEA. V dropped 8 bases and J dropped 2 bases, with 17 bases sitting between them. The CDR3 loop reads CSIPGTPFTDTQYF. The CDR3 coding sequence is TGCAGCATTCCCGGGACACCGTTCACAGATACGCAGTATTTT.

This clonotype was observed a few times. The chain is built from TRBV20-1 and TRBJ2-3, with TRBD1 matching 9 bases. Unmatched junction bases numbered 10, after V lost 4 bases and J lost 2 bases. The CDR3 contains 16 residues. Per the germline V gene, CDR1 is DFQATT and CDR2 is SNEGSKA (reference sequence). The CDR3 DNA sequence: TGCAGTGCTACGGGGGTGGACAGGGGACCCACAGATACGCAGTATTTT. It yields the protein CSATGVDRGPTDTQYF.